A single sample is the source of the 6 T cell receptor beta chains below, sequenced in a study of cytomegalovirus exposure and HLA in healthy donors. Vbeta (60) and Jbeta (13) primers were used in the PCR. TCRdb's table, derived via immunoSEQ multiplex PCR, lists solely in-frame clones and lacks some. The table lists more than 95,000 clones, over 60% of them singletons, with roughly 5% in the top ten. The sample consisted of PBMCs. Every receptor here comes from a man aged 60-69 years in good health and CMV-seropositive.

The chain has TRBV11-2 and TRBJ2-3; D possibly corresponds to TRBD1 (6 bases). Trimming left V 7 bases short and J 6 bases short, with 20 bases between. The CDR3 totals 15 residues. Germline V gene data show CDR1 as SGHAT and CDR2 as FQNNGV. The CDR3 region is CASTLTGYLRDTQYF. The CDR3 DNA follows: TGTGCCAGCACCCTGACAGGCTACTTGAGGGATACGCAGTATTTT.

The CDR3 sequence: CASSFGRAGTGGYTF. The DNA of the CDR3 is TGTGCCAGCAGCTTCGGGAGGGCAGGGACGGGTGGCTACACCTTC. J is TRBJ1-2 and V is TRBV7-9; a weak D match, TRBD1 (5 bases). The CDR3 has 15 residues. Trimming removed 3 bases at V and 7 bases at J, with 18 bases between. Looked up from germline, CDR1 is SEHNR and CDR2 is FQNEAQ (reference sequence).

V gene TRBV4-3 combines with J gene TRBJ1-6, with a weak D call TRBD1 (5 bases). This CDR3 is built from 16 residues. The V gene's germline CDR1 is LGHNA and CDR2 YSLEER. V lost 1 base and J 3 bases, leaving 10 bases between the germline ends. CDR3 loop: CASSQGRQGYNSPLHF. The DNA for the CDR3 is TGCGCCAGCAGCCAAGGGCGGCAGGGCTATAATTCACCCCTCCACTTT.

V gene TRBV19 combines with J gene TRBJ2-3; D is undetermined. Trimming stripped 6 bases from V and 6 bases from J, with 10 bases between. Germline assignment: CDR1 LNHDA and CDR2 SQIVND (reference sequence). The CDR3 length is 12 residues. The CDR3 region is CASSQNRDTQYF. The CDR3 DNA reads TGTGCCAGTAGCCAAAACCGGGATACGCAGTATTTT.

The V gene is TRBV18, the J gene TRBJ2-5; 14 bases are shared with TRBD2. Per germline, CDR1 KGHSH and CDR2 LQKENI. J gave up 5 bases and V 2 bases, and 4 bases lay outside the gene matches. The CDR3 extends over 16 amino acids. CDR3 DNA: TGTGCCAGCTCACCAAAGGGACTAGCGGGGGCGGAGACCCAGTACTTC. Translation: CASSPKGLAGAETQYF.

The chain joins TRBV7-8 to TRBJ1-5, with D unclear. Trimming stripped 4 bases from V and 3 bases from J, with 19 bases between. The CDR3 sequence is 17 residues long. The V gene's germline CDR1 is SGHVS and CDR2 FQNEAQ. The CDR3 sequence: CASSSPGSTDLNQPQHF. The CDR3 DNA follows: TGTGCCAGCAGCTCCCCCGGTTCTACTGATCTCAATCAGCCCCAGCATTTT.